These 28 T cell receptor beta chains share one sample of origin, sequenced in a study of molecular identifiers for immune sequencing clone quantification. One entry per CDR3 protein results from TCRdb running MiXCR on the PCR reads. The sample has 35,000 to 45,000 distinct CDR3 sequences, about a fifth seen once. Sequenced: naive CD8+ T cells from blood, with Jurkat cell RNA spiked in. The sample's subset: FACS-sorted CD8+CD4-CCR7+CD45RA+ naive T cells. The receptors come from a human donor in good health. Some libraries in this study had Jurkat cell RNA spiked in.

In this sample, this clonotype turned up many times. The rearrangement links TRBV2 to TRBJ1-4, with TRBD1 as a possible D gene (5 bases). The CDR3 has 16 residues. CDR1 is SNHLY and CDR2 is FYNNEI in the germline V gene. V was shortened by 0 bases and J by 3 bases, with 11 bases between the two germline ends. The CDR3 reads CASSEAPWGANEKLFF. In DNA, the CDR3 is TGTGCCAGCAGTGAAGCCCCATGGGGGGCTAATGAAAAACTGTTTTTT.

This clonotype was recorded many times. The chain couples TRBV29-1 to TRBJ2-2; no clear D. With 3 bases removed from V and 1 base from J, the gap between germline ends came to 3 bases. From germline, CDR1 is SQVTM and CDR2 ANQGSEA. The CDR3 sequence is 12 residues long. This CDR3 is CSVDKNTGELFF. As DNA, the CDR3 is TGCAGCGTTGATAAGAACACCGGGGAGCTGTTTTTT.

This clonotype has at least ten counts. The J gene is TRBJ2-5, the V gene TRBV30; 9 bases agree with TRBD2. V trimming: 3 bases; J trimming: 3 bases; junction bases outside the gene matches: 5. From germline, CDR1 is GTSNPN and CDR2 SVGIG (reference sequence). The length of the CDR3 is 14 residues. The CDR3 DNA reads as TGTGCCTGGAGGGGCGGGAGGGCCGAAGAGACCCAGTACTTC. Translating it yields CAWRGGRAEETQYF. Based on the CDR3 plus reference TRBV30 and TRBJ2-5, the full variable domain is SQTIHQWPATLVQPVGSPLSLECTVEGTSNPNLYWYRQAAGRGLQLLFYSVGIGQISSEVPQNLSASRPQDRQFILSSKKLLLSDSGFYLCAWRGGRAEETQYFGPGTRLLVL.

This clonotype showed up many times. The rearrangement uses TRBV23-1 and TRBJ2-3; 9 positions agree with TRBD2. TRBV23-1 belongs to the ORF category, with a function that is uncertain. The CDR3 loop spans 16 amino acids. Germline trimming cut 4 bases from V and 2 bases from J; bases unmatched to any gene: 7. The CDR3 protein is CASSPEAGGTTDTQYF. The CDR3 DNA reads TGCGCCAGCAGTCCCGAAGCGGGGGGAACCACAGATACGCAGTATTTT.

The V gene is TRBV4-1, the J gene TRBJ2-7, with 11 positions matching TRBD1. The V gene end was trimmed by 3 bases and the J gene end by 7 bases; junction bases not matched to a gene: 8. CDR1 is MGHRA and CDR2 is YSYEKL in the germline V gene. This CDR3 region has 15 residues. CDR3 in amino acids: CASSHRGQGAGEQYF. CDR3 nucleotides: TGCGCCAGCAGCCACCGAGGACAGGGGGCGGGGGAGCAGTACTTC.

This clonotype was seen ten or more times. The rearrangement links TRBV30 to TRBJ1-1; D is possibly TRBD1 (5 bases). CDR3 length equals 15 residues. Trimming removed 1 base at V and 7 bases at J, with 19 bases between. The germline CDR1 and CDR2 sequences are GTSNPN and SVGIG (reference sequence). The CDR3 nucleotides read TGTGCCTGGAGTGCCCTACTGGGGGGATCCAATGAAGCTTTCTTT. Protein sequence: CAWSALLGGSNEAFF.

In the case of this clonotype: This may be a read error: a much more frequent sequence differs by one nucleotide. The V and J genes are TRBV6-6 and TRBJ2-2; D remains unclear. The germline V gene has CDR1 MNHNY and CDR2 SVGAGI (reference sequence). CDR3 size: 13 residues. The CDR3 sequence is CACSYDNTGELFF. CDR3 nucleotide sequence: TGTGCCTGCAGTTACGACAACACCGGGGAGCTGTTTTTT.

In this sample, this clonotype turned up many times. The V gene is TRBV7-8, the J gene TRBJ2-2, with unresolved D. Germline CDR1 and CDR2: SGHVS and FQNEAQ. There are 13 residues in the CDR3. Trimming removed 0 bases at V and 3 bases at J, with 2 bases between. The CDR3, as DNA: TGTGCCAGCAGCTTAGCGTACACCGGGGAGCTGTTTTTT. The encoded protein is CASSLAYTGELFF.

This clonotype was counted a few times. This chain links TRBV29-1 with TRBJ2-7, with 8 positions matching TRBD1. V shed 7 bases, J shed 2 bases, and the junction held 4 bases outside the gene matches. This CDR3 has 12 amino acids. Germline loops: CDR1 SQVTM, CDR2 ANQGSEA. The CDR3 DNA is TGCAGCGCCGGGACAGGAACCTACGAGCAGTACTTC. Translating gives CSAGTGTYEQYF.

This clonotype was seen only once. Possible read error: a much larger clone is one base away. The rearrangement joins TRBV28 to TRBJ2-3; D remains unclear. The V gene lost 3 bases and the J gene lost 0 bases, with 16 bases spanning the gap. Germline V gives CDR1 MDHEN, CDR2 SYDVKM. CDR3 size: 17 residues. In DNA, the CDR3 is TGTGCCAGCAGTTTTGGGGTTCCTATGCCAAGCACAGATACGCAGTATTTT. Encoded protein: CASSFGVPMPSTDTQYF.

A word on this clonotype: Since a much larger clone is just one base distant, this may be a read error. The chain employs TRBV5-3 and TRBJ2-5, with 7 nucleotides matching TRBD2. TRBV5-3 qualifies as an ORF whose function is uncertain. Losses at the gene ends were 8 bases for V and 9 bases for J; bases not matched to a gene: 13. The CDR3 covers 13 residues. CDR3 bases: TGTGCCAGCAGCGGGGATAGGGGTGAGGCCCAGTACTTC. Its protein product is CASSGDRGEAQYF.

This clonotype was picked up many times. The J gene is TRBJ1-2, the V gene TRBV3-1; D gene uncertain. Germline V gene sequence: CDR1 LGHDT, CDR2 YNNKEL (reference sequence). The CDR3 totals 13 residues. V lost 4 bases and J lost 4, with 10 bases in between. This CDR3 reads CASSPSWGYGYTF. For the CDR3, the DNA is TGTGCCAGCAGCCCCTCATGGGGCTATGGCTACACCTTC.

The V gene is TRBV5-3, the J gene TRBJ2-7, with 11 bases lining up with TRBD2. TRBV5-3 is recorded as an ORF, its role being uncertain. V gave up 8 bases and J gave up 2 bases; unmatched junction bases: 9. The CDR3 is made up of 15 amino acids. CDR3 nucleotides: TGTGCCAGCAGCCCTGAGACTAGCGGGACCTACGAGCAGTACTTC. This translates into CASSPETSGTYEQYF.

This clonotype has ten or more counts. The chain couples TRBV6-5 to TRBJ1-4; no clear D gene. Germline CDR1 and CDR2: MNHEY and SVGAGI. This CDR3 region has 13 residues. Between the trimmed V and J ends, which lost 1 base and 5 bases, there was a span of 5 bases. CDR3 in amino acids: CASSYYGNEKLFF. The CDR3 DNA reads TGTGCCAGCAGTTACTACGGGAATGAAAAACTGTTTTTT.

This clonotype was detected many times. CDR3 sequence reads: CASSLRGGTYEQYF. CDR3 DNA sequence: TGTGCCAGCAGTCTCCGGGGTGGGACCTACGAGCAGTACTTC. This rearrangement joins TRBV27 to TRBJ2-7; D is possibly TRBD2 (5 bases). The CDR3 sequence is 14 residues long. Per germline, CDR1 MNHEY and CDR2 SMNVEV (reference sequence). V shed 5 bases and J shed 2 bases, with 13 bases lying between them.

The chain employs TRBV25-1 and TRBJ2-5, with no clear D. V was shortened by 3 bases and J by 8 bases, with 16 bases between the two germline ends. The CDR3 runs 14 residues. Germline V lookup: CDR1 MGHDK, CDR2 SYGVNS. In DNA form, the CDR3 reads TGTGCCAGCAGTGATGCCCAGGCCCGAGAAACCCAGTACTTC. Translation gives CASSDAQARETQYF.

Ten or more counts support this clonotype. The V gene is TRBV20-1, the J gene TRBJ2-1, with a tentative D call TRBD1 (6 bases). V dropped 6 bases and J dropped 5 bases, with 11 bases sitting between them. The CDR3 runs to 12 residues. Germline assignment: CDR1 DFQATT and CDR2 SNEGSKA (reference sequence). The DNA of the CDR3 is TGCAGTGCCCCGGACAGAAACAATGAGCAGTTCTTC. This sequence encodes CSAPDRNNEQFF.

This sequence joins TRBV7-9 and TRBJ2-1, with TRBD2 matching 11 bases. The CDR3 runs to 15 residues. Germline V lookup: CDR1 SEHNR, CDR2 FQNEAQ (reference sequence). Trimming at V came to 4 bases and at J to 8 bases, leaving 7 bases not matched to a gene. As DNA, the CDR3 is TGTGCCAGCAGCTCGACTAGCGGGGCCTTCGATGAGCAGTTCTTC. Translated, it gives CASSSTSGAFDEQFF.

In its sample, this clonotype was seen many times. This sequence joins TRBV6-5 and TRBJ2-3; TRBD1 aligns across 7 bases. The CDR3 has 17 amino acids. Germline values: CDR1 MNHEY, CDR2 SVGAGI. With 5 bases clipped from V and 3 bases from J, the junction kept 14 bases outside the gene matches. CDR3 loop: CASSRYRGRPPTDTQYF. CDR3 DNA sequence: TGTGCCAGCAGTCGATACAGGGGTCGTCCGCCAACAGATACGCAGTATTTT.

The sample holds many counts of this clonotype. The CDR3, as DNA: TGCAGTGCTACAGACAGGGGTATAGTCTACGAGCAGTACTTC. Translating it yields CSATDRGIVYEQYF. The chain combines TRBV20-1 with TRBJ2-7; 8 bases map to TRBD1. Germline values: CDR1 DFQATT, CDR2 SNEGSKA (reference sequence). J gave up 3 bases and V 4 bases, and 8 bases lay outside the gene matches. The CDR3 is 14 amino acids.

This clonotype was counted many times. The chain combines TRBV4-2 with TRBJ2-7; 11 nucleotides line up with TRBD1. The CDR3 loop spans 17 amino acids. CDR1 and CDR2 (germline): LGHNA, YNFKEQ. Trimming took 0 bases from V and 3 from J; bases not matched to a gene: 7. The CDR3 bases are TGTGCCAGCAGCCAAGATCCCCTCGGGACAGGGGGCTACGAGCAGTACTTC. Protein product: CASSQDPLGTGGYEQYF.

The CDR3 loop is CASSLGVLAGGGGQFF. The CDR3 DNA is TGTGCCAGCAGCTTGGGGGTCCTAGCGGGAGGGGGTGGGCAGTTCTTC. The chain uses TRBV7-9 and TRBJ2-1; TRBD2 agrees at 12 bases. The J segment lost 12 bases and the V segment lost 3 bases, leaving 12 bases of the junction unmatched. Germline V lookup: CDR1 SEHNR, CDR2 FQNEAQ (reference sequence). CDR3 length: 16 residues.

This clonotype was seen ten or more times. CDR3 sequence (DNA): TGCGCCAGCAGCCAAACAGGGCTCAATCAGCCCCAGCATTTT. Translating it yields CASSQTGLNQPQHF. The rearrangement links TRBV4-1 to TRBJ1-5, with D perhaps TRBD1 (6 bases). Trimming removed 2 bases at V and 3 bases at J, with 8 bases between. CDR3 length: 14 amino acids. Germline V CDR1 and CDR2: MGHRA, YSYEKL.

This clonotype was seen at least ten times. This chain uses TRBV30 with TRBJ2-7; 9 nucleotides agree with TRBD1. Germline CDR1 reads GTSNPN; CDR2 reads SVGIG (reference sequence). The ends lost 1 base at V and 3 bases at J; junction bases unmatched: 4. This CDR3 is 14 amino acids long. CDR3 residues: CAWSARDRDYEQYF. The CDR3 nucleotides read TGTGCCTGGAGTGCCCGGGACAGGGACTACGAGCAGTACTTC.

Many counts were recorded for this clonotype. This chain joins TRBV11-2 and TRBJ2-1; TRBD2 aligns across 14 bases. The J segment lost 8 bases and the V segment lost 2 bases, leaving 11 bases of the junction unmatched. The germline V gene encodes CDR1 SGHAT and CDR2 FQNNGV. The CDR3 runs to 18 residues. CDR3 sequence: CASSLMFGLAGGSDEQFF. The CDR3 nucleotides read TGTGCCAGCAGCTTAATGTTCGGACTAGCGGGAGGCTCCGATGAGCAGTTCTTC.

This clonotype turned up a few times. The gene calls are TRBV4-1 and TRBJ2-7, with 8 positions matching TRBD1. From germline, CDR1 is MGHRA and CDR2 YSYEKL. This CDR3 region has 12 residues. With V trimmed by 6 bases and J by 3 bases, 1 base remained unmatched. CDR3 coding DNA: TGCGCCAGCAGTACAGGGGGCTACGAGCAGTACTTC. Translation gives CASSTGGYEQYF.

Of note for this clonotype: One end of the junction fails to match germline, which may point to a read error. This chain joins TRBV30 and TRBJ2-1, with a tentative D call TRBD1 (5 bases). Germline CDR1 GTSNPN, CDR2 SVGIG (reference sequence). CDR3 length: 13 amino acids. This CDR3 is CAWSVTDCNEQLF. The CDR3 DNA is TGTGCCTGGAGTGTGACAGACTGCAATGAGCAGCTCTTC.

The chain recombines TRBV25-1 with TRBJ2-5, with 10 bases matching TRBD1. Germline V gene data show CDR1 as MGHDK and CDR2 as SYGVNS. This CDR3 is 15 amino acids long. After removal of 4 bases from V and 5 bases from J, the junction contained 7 bases not matched to a gene. The DNA of the CDR3 is TGTGCCAGCAGTGCCCGGGACAGGGGTTTTGAGACCCAGTACTTC. Translation: CASSARDRGFETQYF. Full variable domain (remainder filled in from reference TRBV25-1 and TRBJ2-5): EADIYQTPRYLVIGTGKKITLECSQTMGHDKMYWYQQDPGMELHLIHYSYGVNSTEKGDLSSESTVSRIRTEHFPLTLESARPSHTSQYLCASSARDRGFETQYFGPGTRLLVL.